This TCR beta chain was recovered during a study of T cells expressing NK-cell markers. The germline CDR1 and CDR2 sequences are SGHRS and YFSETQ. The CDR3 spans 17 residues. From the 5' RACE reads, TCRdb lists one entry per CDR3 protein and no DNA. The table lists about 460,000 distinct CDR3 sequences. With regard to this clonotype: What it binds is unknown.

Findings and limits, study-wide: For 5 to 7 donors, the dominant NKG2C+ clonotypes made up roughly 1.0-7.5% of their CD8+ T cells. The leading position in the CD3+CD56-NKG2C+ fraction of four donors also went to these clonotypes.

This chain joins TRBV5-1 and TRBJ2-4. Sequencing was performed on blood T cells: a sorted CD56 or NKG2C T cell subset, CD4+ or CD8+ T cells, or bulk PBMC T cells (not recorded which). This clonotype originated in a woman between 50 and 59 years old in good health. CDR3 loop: CASSLAGERIAKNIQYF.